This T cell receptor (beta chain) was retrieved from a study of T cell responses to AZD1222 COVID-19 vaccine. Study-level points and caveats: Clonal diversity was possibly underestimated, and white British individuals and females predominated among donors.

Worth noting for this clone: The antigen remains undetermined.

This CDR3 comprises 16 residues. Looked up from germline, CDR1 is MNHEY and CDR2 is SVGAGI. The V and J ends lost 3 bases and 3 bases respectively, with 16 bases between them. TCRdb's copy holds only in-frame clones and misses some; the assay was immunoSEQ multiplex PCR. Recorded for this sample: around 150,000 clones. The chain has TRBV6-5 and TRBJ2-3; possibly TRBD1 for D (5 bases). Sequenced input: peripheral blood. This TCR derives from an adult in good health. The CDR3 loop is CASSYQGGRATDTQYF. The CDR3 DNA reads TGTGCCAGCAGTTATCAGGGTGGCCGAGCGACAGATACGCAGTATTTT.